These T cell receptor beta chains were read from a single sample in a study of cytomegalovirus exposure and HLA in healthy donors. The repertoire was sequenced with immunoSEQ multiplex PCR; TCRdb's copy has only in-frame clones and lacks some. Among just over 150,000 clones listed, 60% to 85% were seen once. The source material was PBMCs. Every receptor here comes from a woman aged 25-40 years in good health and CMV-seronegative. Both conserved end residues are part of each CDR3. A D gene is named only where the DNA matches it firmly. Clone size is given for some rows only: seen once, a few or many times, or a class if the clone is expanded.

V,J,D,size,DNA,CDR3
TRBV5-1,TRBJ2-5,TRBD1,once,TGCGCCAGCAGTCGTGGACAGGGCCACCAAGAGACCCAGTACTTC,CASSRGQGHQETQYF
TRBV27,TRBJ2-2,TRBD1,.,TGTGCCAGCAGTTATCGCCGTCGGAACAGGGGGCGGGACACCGGGGAGCTGTTTTTT,CASSYRRRNRGRDTGELFF
TRBV15,TRBJ2-3,.,.,TGTGCCACCAGCAGATCCGCGGGACTCCGCACAGATACGCAGTATTTT,CATSRSAGLRTDTQYF
TRBV5-6,TRBJ1-3,TRBD1,.,TGTGCCAGCAGCTTAGACAGGGGCCGTGCTGGAAACACCATATATTTT,CASSLDRGRAGNTIYF
TRBV19,TRBJ1-6,.,once,TGTGCCAGTACGCAGGGGTCGTGGGGTTCACCCCTCCACTTT,CASTQGSWGSPLHF
TRBV5-1,TRBJ1-2,.,few,TGCGCCAGCAGCTTGGAAGGGGTGGGAGGCTACACCTTC,CASSLEGVGGYTF
TRBV5-1,TRBJ1-1,.,few,TGCGCCAGCAGCTTCTGGGGGGAGAACACTGAAGCTTTCTTT,CASSFWGENTEAFF
TRBV5-1,TRBJ2-1,.,.,TGCGCCAGCAGCTTGGAGAGAGTTGCTGAGCAGTTCTTC,CASSLERVAEQFF
TRBV6-1,TRBJ2-7,.,.,TGTGCCAGCTCCATCGCGGCAGGGGCTGCCTACGAGCAGTACTTC,CASSIAAGAAYEQYF
TRBV4-2,TRBJ2-7,.,.,TGTGCCAGCAGCCCCTTAGTGTTCCACGAGCAGTACTTC,CASSPLVFHEQYF
TRBV9,TRBJ1-1,TRBD1,.,TGTGCCAGCAGCAGGGGGCGGACGAACACTGAAGCTTTCTTT,CASSRGRTNTEAFF
TRBV7-3,TRBJ2-3,.,.,TGTGCCAGCAGCTTATCCGCGACAGGGCGGGGTAGCACAGATACGCAGTATTTT,CASSLSATGRGSTDTQYF
TRBV2,TRBJ2-2,TRBD1,medium-sized,TGTGCCAGCAGTGGACAGGGGAGGAACACCGGGGAGCTGTTTTTT,CASSGQGRNTGELFF
TRBV7-9,TRBJ2-7,.,.,TGTGCCAGCAGCCGAAGCGGCTACGAGCAGTACTTC,CASSRSGYEQYF
TRBV14,TRBJ2-5,.,.,TGTGCCAGCAGCCAATTGCGGGGGCTAGCCTCGACCCAGTACTTC,CASSQLRGLASTQYF
TRBV19,TRBJ2-2,TRBD1,.,TGTGCCAGTAGTAGACAGGGGAACACCGGGGAGCTGTTTTTT,CASSRQGNTGELFF
TRBV5-1,TRBJ1-3,.,few,TGCGCCAGCAGCTTGGCGGGGGAAGGAAACACCATATATTTT,CASSLAGEGNTIYF
TRBV9,TRBJ1-3,TRBD1,.,TGTGCCAGCAGCCCTCGACAGGGGGTCGGAAACACCATATATTTT,CASSPRQGVGNTIYF
TRBV7-9,TRBJ1-2,.,.,TGTTCCAGCAGCTTAGGGCAGGGAAGCGGCTACACCTTC,CSSSLGQGSGYTF
TRBV10-3,TRBJ2-1,TRBD2,.,TGTGCCATCAGGCGACTAGCGGGGGGGGCGGATGAGCAGTTCTTC,CAIRRLAGGADEQFF
TRBV5-6,TRBJ1-1,.,few,TGTGCCAGCAGCGCGAGGGTCCAGATGAACACTGAAGCTTTCTTT,CASSARVQMNTEAFF
TRBV7-9,TRBJ2-7,.,few,TGTGCCAGCAGCGCGTCCTTGGCGAGGGAGCAGTACTTC,CASSASLAREQYF
TRBV11-3,TRBJ2-7,TRBD2,.,TGTGCCAGCTCTAGCGGGGGCAACGAGCAGTACTTC,CASSSGGNEQYF
TRBV5-1,TRBJ2-3,TRBD2,few,TGCGCCAGCAGCTCCCGACTAGCGGGGTATTTACAAACAGATACGCAGTATTTT,CASSSRLAGYLQTDTQYF
TRBV7-9,TRBJ1-1,.,few,TGTGCCAGCAGCTTGATCGCAGACATGAACACTGAAGCTTTCTTT,CASSLIADMNTEAFF
TRBV30,TRBJ2-1,.,.,TGTGCCTGGACTCCCTACAATGAGCAGTTCTTC,CAWTPYNEQFF
TRBV9,TRBJ2-5,TRBD2,.,TGTGCCAGCAGCGTAGACGGGGGTGGTAGCGGGGGGGCGTACGGGGAGACCCAGTACTTC,CASSVDGGGSGGAYGETQYF
TRBV20-1,TRBJ2-5,.,.,TGCAGTGCTAGGCGGGAGACCCAGTACTTC,CSARRETQYF
TRBV6-1,TRBJ1-1,.,once,TGTGCCAGCTCCCGGACAGAGAAGGCTGAAGCTTTCTTT,CASSRTEKAEAFF
TRBV5-1,TRBJ2-3,TRBD1,.,TGCGCCAGCGGCACCGGGACAGGGGCAGATACGCAGTATTTT,CASGTGTGADTQYF
TRBV18,TRBJ1-2,TRBD1,.,TGTGCCAGCTCACCACCGAGCCAGGGGGTGGTGAGCTACACCTTC,CASSPPSQGVVSYTF
TRBV7-9,TRBJ2-7,.,once,TGTGCCAGCAGCTTAGCGGGGGCGACCTCCTACGAGCAGTACTTC,CASSLAGATSYEQYF
TRBV18,TRBJ1-5,TRBD1,.,TGTGCCAGCTCAGCTACAGGGGGCTCGAGCAATCAGCCCCAGCATTTT,CASSATGGSSNQPQHF